This T cell receptor (beta chain) was documented in a study of PD-L1 blockade in urothelial cancer. Study-level information: The analyses of blood took place 3 weeks (second dose) and 6 weeks after treatment start.

V gave up 3 bases and J gave up 5 bases, with 10 bases separating them. Per germline, CDR1 LGHNA and CDR2 YNFKEQ. This CDR3 comprises 14 residues. Sample time point: peripheral blood 6 weeks after treatment start. Method: immunoSEQ multiplex PCR; TCRdb's copy keeps in-frame clones and lacks some. The sample records under 30,000 clones, about 79% being singletons. This receptor was obtained from a man aged 70-80 years with urothelial cancer. The chain combines TRBV4-2 with TRBJ2-2, with D possibly being TRBD2 (5 bases). The specimen was PBMCs, collected around atezolizumab (anti-PD-L1) treatment. This CDR3 is CASSQSPGTGELFF. CDR3 sequence (DNA): TGTGCCAGCAGCCAGTCCCCGGGGACCGGGGAGCTGTTTTTT.